The 23 T cell receptor beta chains below all came from one sample that was sequenced in a study of a mutant IDH1 vaccine in newly diagnosed glioma. Some clones are missing from TCRdb's copy, which holds only in-frame ones; the method was immunoSEQ multiplex PCR. Among tens of thousands of clones listed, approximately 80% were seen once. Time point denoted: baseline, week 1 (first vaccination visit). Treatment indicated: pre-vaccination baseline after standard-of-care therapy. The specimen comprised PBMCs, sampled from a glioma patient treated with radiotherapy, temozolomide or both. The origin of the receptors is a man aged 18-30 years with glioma.

V and J are TRBV19 and TRBJ2-7; D is possibly TRBD2 (7 bases). Germline CDR1 and CDR2: LNHDA and SQIVND (reference sequence). This CDR3 has 15 amino acids. The ends were cut back, 3 bases at V and 2 bases at J, with 14 bases in the middle. The CDR3 sequence: CASSIGRGTTYEQYF. In DNA form, the CDR3 reads TGTGCCAGTAGTATTGGGCGGGGGACAACCTACGAGCAGTACTTC.

The V call is TRBV6-5, the J call TRBJ1-2, with a weak D call TRBD1 (6 bases). The V gene lost 7 bases and the J gene lost 5 bases, with 17 bases spanning the gap. Germline V gives CDR1 MNHEY, CDR2 SVGAGI. The CDR3 length is 14 residues. CDR3 nucleotide sequence: TGTGCCAGCACTCCTAAGACAGGCCGATATGGCTACACCTTC. Its protein product is CASTPKTGRYGYTF.

This rearrangement joins TRBV5-4 to TRBJ2-1; D call uncertain. The CDR3 consists of 14 residues. Germline CDR1 SGHNT, CDR2 YYREEE (reference sequence). V lost 10 bases and J 2 bases, leaving 16 bases between the germline ends. As DNA, the CDR3 is TGTGCCTCTTCGATAGAGGAGCCCTACAATGAGCAGTTCTTC. Protein product: CASSIEEPYNEQFF.

This chain joins TRBV4-1 and TRBJ1-5; no clear D. Germline V gene data show CDR1 as MGHRA and CDR2 as YSYEKL. The CDR3 spans 15 residues. The V end was cut by 3 bases, the J end by 0 bases, with 9 bases between. The CDR3 region is CASSQRTDSNQPQHF. The CDR3 bases are TGCGCCAGCAGCCAGCGTACCGATAGCAATCAGCCCCAGCATTTT.

The chain combines TRBV20-1 with TRBJ2-3; D call uncertain. Looked up from germline, CDR1 is DFQATT and CDR2 is SNEGSKA (reference sequence). There are 10 residues in the CDR3. V was trimmed by 3 bases and J by 5 bases, leaving 3 bases between them. Here the CDR3 DNA reads TGCAGTGCTAGGGGAGATACGCAGTATTTT. Its translation is CSARGDTQYF.

The chain employs TRBV7-2 and TRBJ1-1; TRBD1 is a possible D gene (6 bases). Germline values: CDR1 SGHTA, CDR2 FQGNSA. The CDR3 has 12 residues. With 8 bases removed from V and 14 bases from J, the gap between germline ends came to 21 bases. The DNA of the CDR3 is TGTGCCAGCCCAACGCCCCACAGGGTAGAATTCTTT. Amino acid sequence: CASPTPHRVEFF.

The chain employs TRBV6-6 and TRBJ2-3; 8 positions agree with TRBD2. V dropped 3 bases and J dropped 1; count of bases not matched to a gene: 0. Germline V lookup: CDR1 MNHNY, CDR2 SVGAGI (reference sequence). The CDR3 loop spans 14 amino acids. The CDR3 DNA follows: TGTGCCAGCAGTTATAGCGGGGGCACAGATACGCAGTATTTT. This encodes CASSYSGGTDTQYF.

This rearrangement joins TRBV5-1 to TRBJ2-2, with D unresolved. The CDR3 consists of 13 residues. Germline-derived CDR1 and CDR2 are SGHRS and YFSETQ. Trimming removed 6 bases at V and 4 bases at J, with 10 bases between. The CDR3 spells CASTPRPTGELFF. The CDR3 region has the DNA TGCGCCAGCACCCCGAGGCCCACCGGGGAGCTGTTTTTT.

V and J are TRBV10-3 and TRBJ2-7, with 11 nucleotides matching TRBD2. The CDR3 is 19 residues long. With V trimmed by 2 bases and J by 5 bases, 17 bases remained unmatched. Germline V gene data show CDR1 as ENHRY and CDR2 as SYGVKD. CDR3 amino acids: CAISEKVLSGGARRNEQYF. CDR3 DNA sequence: TGTGCCATCAGTGAGAAGGTCCTTAGCGGGGGGGCTCGACGTAACGAGCAGTACTTC.

This clone was found once. The chain links TRBV5-6 to TRBJ1-2; possible D gene TRBD1, 6 bases. V lost 1 base to trimming and J lost 4 bases, with 14 bases between them. This CDR3 is built from 15 residues. Germline V lookup: CDR1 SGHDT, CDR2 YYEEEE. This chain's CDR3 is CASSLWAGEGYGYTF. Here the CDR3 DNA reads TGTGCCAGCAGCTTGTGGGCAGGGGAAGGCTATGGCTACACCTTC.

The chain employs TRBV5-8 and TRBJ1-1; unclear D gene. V lost 2 bases to trimming and J lost 0 bases, with 11 bases between them. In germline, CDR1 is SGHTS, CDR2 YDEGEE. The CDR3 is 15 amino acids. CDR3 coding DNA: TGTGCCAGCAGCTTAGGAAACCTTATGAACACTGAAGCTTTCTTT. It is translated as CASSLGNLMNTEAFF.

The V call is TRBV9, the J call TRBJ2-1; 10 bases map to TRBD2. CDR3 size: 15 residues. Germline-derived CDR1 and CDR2 are SGDLS and YYNGEE. V lost 3 bases to trimming and J lost 6 bases; unmatched junction nucleotides: 6. CDR3 loop: CASSESGGGFNEQFF. As DNA, the CDR3 is TGTGCCAGCAGCGAAAGCGGGGGGGGATTCAATGAGCAGTTCTTC.

This clone has a handful of counts. The rearrangement joins TRBV18 to TRBJ1-5; D ambiguous. The germline V gene encodes CDR1 KGHSH and CDR2 LQKENI. V was pared by 3 bases and J by 4 bases, with 4 bases between. CDR3 length: 12 residues. In nucleotides, the CDR3 is TGTGCCAGCTCACCGGGGAATCAGCCCCAGCATTTT. Translating gives CASSPGNQPQHF.

This clone was seen a few times. The chain employs TRBV10-3 and TRBJ2-5, with D tentatively TRBD1 or TRBD2 (6 bases each). Germline lookup yields CDR1 ENHRY and CDR2 SYGVKD. The CDR3 loop spans 18 amino acids. V lost 3 bases, J lost 7 bases, and 27 bases lay in between. CDR3 loop: CAISELGGRSNSPGTQYF. CDR3 DNA sequence: TGTGCCATCAGTGAATTGGGGGGCAGGTCGAATTCCCCGGGGACCCAGTACTTC.

The chain employs TRBV27 and TRBJ1-1, with D perhaps TRBD1 (5 bases). V was trimmed by 2 bases and J by 5 bases, leaving 9 bases between them. This CDR3 is built from 13 residues. Germline CDR1 reads MNHEY; CDR2 reads SMNVEV (reference sequence). In DNA form, the CDR3 reads TGTGCCAGCAGTTTAGTGGGGGGGACTGAAGCTTTCTTT. The encoded protein is CASSLVGGTEAFF.

V gene TRBV6-4 combines with J gene TRBJ2-2, with D possibly being TRBD1 or TRBD2 (5 bases each). In germline, CDR1 is MRHNA, CDR2 SNTAGT. CDR3 length equals 15 residues. V lost 8 bases and J lost 4, with 17 bases in between. The CDR3 loop is CASPFRPGPTGELFF. The CDR3 nucleotides read TGTGCCAGCCCCTTTCGGCCGGGGCCCACCGGGGAGCTGTTTTTT.

V is TRBV6-6 and J is TRBJ2-7; 10 bases line up with TRBD1. The CDR3 spans 16 residues. With V trimmed by 5 bases and J by 3 bases, 10 bases remained unmatched. Germline CDR1 is MNHNY and CDR2 is SVGAGI (reference sequence). In nucleotides, the CDR3 is TGTGCCAGCAGTCGGTCTAGACAGGGGGCGGACTACGAGCAGTACTTC. Translating it yields CASSRSRQGADYEQYF.

The gene calls are TRBV4-3 and TRBJ1-6; no definite D call. Per the germline V gene, CDR1 is LGHNA and CDR2 is YSLEER. V lost 0 bases and J 12 bases, leaving 9 bases between the germline ends. The CDR3 totals 13 residues. The CDR3 nucleotides read TGCGCCAGCAGCCAAGAGCCCGGAGTACCCCTCCACTTT. Protein: CASSQEPGVPLHF.

The V and J genes are TRBV7-9 and TRBJ2-7; D not resolved. The CDR3 is made up of 15 amino acids. Trimming stripped 5 bases from V and 3 bases from J, with 17 bases between. From germline, CDR1 is SEHNR and CDR2 FQNEAQ (reference sequence). CDR3 loop: CASSPGRRSSYEQYF. CDR3 DNA sequence: TGTGCCAGCAGCCCCGGACGTAGGTCGAGCTACGAGCAGTACTTC.

This rearrangement joins TRBV25-1 to TRBJ1-2, with D maybe TRBD1 (6 bases). Trimming left V 6 bases short and J 6 bases short, with 14 bases between. Germline values: CDR1 MGHDK, CDR2 SYGVNS. The CDR3 loop spans 13 amino acids. The CDR3 sequence: CASSRTDRNGYTF. The CDR3 bases are TGTGCCAGCAGCCGTACTGACAGGAATGGCTACACCTTC.

This clone was detected only a few times. This sequence joins TRBV5-4 and TRBJ2-2; unclear D gene. The germline V gene has CDR1 SGHNT and CDR2 YYREEE (reference sequence). This CDR3 has 14 residues. The V gene lost 5 bases and the J gene lost 2 bases, with 10 bases spanning the gap. The CDR3 bases are TGTGCCAGCAGTCGTTCGTCCAACACCGGGGAGCTGTTTTTT. Its protein is CASSRSSNTGELFF.

The chain combines TRBV6-5 with TRBJ1-2; D gene ambiguous. V lost 0 bases and J 5 bases, leaving 10 bases between the germline ends. The CDR3 has 14 amino acids. Germline CDR1 reads MNHEY; CDR2 reads SVGAGI. CDR3 residues: CASSYSPPRYGYTF. The CDR3 DNA follows: TGTGCCAGCAGTTACTCGCCGCCCCGTTATGGCTACACCTTC.

This rearrangement joins TRBV9 to TRBJ1-2, with unresolved D. This CDR3 comprises 13 residues. The ends were cut back, 4 bases at V and 14 bases at J, with 21 bases in the middle. Germline CDR1 is SGDLS and CDR2 is YYNGEE. Written as DNA, the CDR3 is TGTGCCAGCAGCCTTAACACCTTAGGCCGCCTAACCTTC. This sequence encodes CASSLNTLGRLTF. Full variable domain (outside the CDR3, taken from reference TRBV9 and TRBJ1-2): DSGVTQTPKHLITATGQRVTLRCSPRSGDLSVYWYQQSLDQGLQFLIQYYNGEERAKGNILERFSAQQFPDLHSELNLSSLELGDSALYFCASSLNTLGRLTFGSGTRLTVV.